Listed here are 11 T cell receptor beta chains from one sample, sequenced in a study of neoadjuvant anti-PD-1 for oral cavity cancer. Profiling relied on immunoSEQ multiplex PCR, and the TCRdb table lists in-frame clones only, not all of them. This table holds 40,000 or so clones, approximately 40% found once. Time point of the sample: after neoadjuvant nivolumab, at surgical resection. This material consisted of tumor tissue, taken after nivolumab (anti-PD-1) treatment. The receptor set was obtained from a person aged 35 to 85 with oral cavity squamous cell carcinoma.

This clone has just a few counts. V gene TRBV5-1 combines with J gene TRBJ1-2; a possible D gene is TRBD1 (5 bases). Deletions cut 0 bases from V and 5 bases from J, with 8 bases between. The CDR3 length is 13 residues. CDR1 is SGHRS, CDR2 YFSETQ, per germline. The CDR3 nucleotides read TGCGCCAGCAGCTTGGACAGGCTATATGGCTACACCTTC. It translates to CASSLDRLYGYTF.

CDR3: CAWSRGGFSGNTIYF. The CDR3 region has the DNA TGTGCCTGGAGTCGTGGGGGGTTCTCTGGAAACACCATATATTTT. V usage is TRBV30 and J usage is TRBJ1-3, with D perhaps matching TRBD1 (5 bases). Germline V gene sequence: CDR1 GTSNPN, CDR2 SVGIG (reference sequence). The CDR3 consists of 15 residues. V was cut by 2 bases and J by 0 bases, with 11 bases left in between.

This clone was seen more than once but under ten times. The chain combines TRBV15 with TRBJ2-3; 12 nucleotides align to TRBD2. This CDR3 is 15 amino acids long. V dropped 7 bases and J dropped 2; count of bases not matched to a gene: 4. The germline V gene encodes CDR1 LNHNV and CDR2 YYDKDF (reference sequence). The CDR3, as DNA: TGTGCCACCAAAAGGACTAGCGGGGTCACAGATACGCAGTATTTT. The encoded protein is CATKRTSGVTDTQYF.

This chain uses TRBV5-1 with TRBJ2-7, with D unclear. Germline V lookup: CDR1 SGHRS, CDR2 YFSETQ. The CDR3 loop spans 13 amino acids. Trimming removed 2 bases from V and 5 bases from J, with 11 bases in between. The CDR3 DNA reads TGCGCCAGCAGCTTAGACAATAGGGACGAGCAGTACTTC. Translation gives CASSLDNRDEQYF.

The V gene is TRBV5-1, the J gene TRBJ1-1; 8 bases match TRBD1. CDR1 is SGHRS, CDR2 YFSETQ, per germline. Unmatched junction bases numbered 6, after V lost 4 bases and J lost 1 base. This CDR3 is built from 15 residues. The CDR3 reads CASSTGQVTNTEAFF. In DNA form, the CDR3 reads TGCGCCAGCAGCACGGGACAGGTGACGAACACTGAAGCTTTCTTT.

The CDR3 is CASLNSKTGFSEAFF. The CDR3 DNA reads TGTGCCAGCCTAAACTCCAAAACAGGGTTCTCTGAAGCTTTCTTT. The chain recombines TRBV5-6 with TRBJ1-1; D perhaps matches TRBD1 (6 bases). V shed 7 bases and J shed 6 bases, with 22 bases lying between them. Germline lookup yields CDR1 SGHDT and CDR2 YYEEEE. The CDR3 covers 15 residues.

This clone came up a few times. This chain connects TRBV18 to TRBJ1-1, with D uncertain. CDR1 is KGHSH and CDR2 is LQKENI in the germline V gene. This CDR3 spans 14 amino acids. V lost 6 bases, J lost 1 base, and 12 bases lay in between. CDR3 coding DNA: TGTGCCAGCTCCCCCCTAGACACGAACACTGAAGCTTTCTTT. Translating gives CASSPLDTNTEAFF.

CDR3 residues: CASSGLAGGTDTQYF. The CDR3 bases are TGTGCCAGCAGTGGGCTAGCGGGAGGCACAGATACGCAGTATTTT. This chain joins TRBV28 and TRBJ2-3; 10 bases agree with TRBD2. Looked up from germline, CDR1 is MDHEN and CDR2 is SYDVKM. The V gene end was trimmed by 5 bases and the J gene end by 1 base; junction bases not matched to a gene: 3. The CDR3 runs to 15 residues.

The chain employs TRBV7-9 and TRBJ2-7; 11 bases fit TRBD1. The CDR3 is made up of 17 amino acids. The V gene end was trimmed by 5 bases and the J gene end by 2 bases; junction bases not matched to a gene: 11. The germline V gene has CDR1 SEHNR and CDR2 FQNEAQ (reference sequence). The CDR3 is CASSTRVPGQGAYEQYF. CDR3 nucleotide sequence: TGTGCCAGCAGCACCAGGGTTCCGGGACAGGGGGCCTACGAGCAGTACTTC. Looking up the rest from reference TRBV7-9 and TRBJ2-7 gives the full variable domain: DTGVSQNPRHKITKRGQNVTFRCDPISEHNRLYWYRQTLGQGPEFLTYFQNEAQLEKSRLLSDRFSAERPKGSFSTLEIQRTEQGDSAMYLCASSTRVPGQGAYEQYFGPGTRLTVT.

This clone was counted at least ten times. The CDR3 protein is CASSLMGDGYTF. DNA of the CDR3: TGCGCCAGCAGCTTGATGGGGGATGGCTACACCTTC. The rearrangement uses TRBV5-1 and TRBJ1-2; possibly TRBD1 for D (5 bases). This CDR3 is built from 12 residues. The V and J ends lost 1 base and 6 bases respectively, with 7 bases between them. The germline CDR1 and CDR2 sequences are SGHRS and YFSETQ.

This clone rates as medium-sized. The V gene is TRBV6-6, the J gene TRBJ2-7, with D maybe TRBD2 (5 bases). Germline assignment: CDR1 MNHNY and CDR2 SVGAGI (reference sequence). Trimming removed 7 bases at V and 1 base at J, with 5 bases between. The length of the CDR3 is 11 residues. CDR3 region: CASTGSYEQYF. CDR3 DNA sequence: TGTGCCAGCACGGGGTCCTACGAGCAGTACTTC.